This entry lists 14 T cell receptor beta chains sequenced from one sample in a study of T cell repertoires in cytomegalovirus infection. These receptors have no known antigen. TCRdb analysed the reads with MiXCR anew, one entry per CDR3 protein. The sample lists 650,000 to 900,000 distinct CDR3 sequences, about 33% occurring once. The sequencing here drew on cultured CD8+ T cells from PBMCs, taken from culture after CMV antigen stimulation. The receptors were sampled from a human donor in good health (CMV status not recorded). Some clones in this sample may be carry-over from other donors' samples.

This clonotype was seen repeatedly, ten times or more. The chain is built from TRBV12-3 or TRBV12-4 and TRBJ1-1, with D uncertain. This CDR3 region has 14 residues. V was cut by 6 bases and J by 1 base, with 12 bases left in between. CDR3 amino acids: CASSPETGNTEAFF. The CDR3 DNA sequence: TGTGCCAGCAGCCCCGAGACGGGGAACACTGAAGCTTTCTTT.

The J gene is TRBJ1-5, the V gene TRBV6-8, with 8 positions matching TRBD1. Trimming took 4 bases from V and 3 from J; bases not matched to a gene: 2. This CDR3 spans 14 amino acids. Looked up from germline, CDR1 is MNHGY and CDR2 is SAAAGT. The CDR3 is CASSWTGFNQPQHF. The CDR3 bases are TGTGCCAGCAGTTGGACAGGGTTCAATCAGCCCCAGCATTTT.

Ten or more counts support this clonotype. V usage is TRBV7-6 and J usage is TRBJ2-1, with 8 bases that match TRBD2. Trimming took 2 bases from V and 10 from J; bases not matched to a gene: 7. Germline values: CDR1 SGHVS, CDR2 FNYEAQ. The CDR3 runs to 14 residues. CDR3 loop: CASSLPSGGNEQFF. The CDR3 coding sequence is TGTGCCAGCAGCTTACCAAGCGGGGGAAACGAGCAGTTCTTC.

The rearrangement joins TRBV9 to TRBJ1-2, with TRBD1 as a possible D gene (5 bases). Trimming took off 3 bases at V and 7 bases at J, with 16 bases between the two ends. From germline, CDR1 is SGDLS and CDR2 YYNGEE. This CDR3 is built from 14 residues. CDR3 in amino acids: CASSGDSAQGGYTF. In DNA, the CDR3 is TGTGCCAGCAGCGGAGACAGCGCCCAGGGTGGCTACACCTTC. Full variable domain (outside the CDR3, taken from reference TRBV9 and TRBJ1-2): DSGVTQTPKHLITATGQRVTLRCSPRSGDLSVYWYQQSLDQGLQFLIQYYNGEERAKGNILERFSAQQFPDLHSELNLSSLELGDSALYFCASSGDSAQGGYTFGSGTRLTVV.

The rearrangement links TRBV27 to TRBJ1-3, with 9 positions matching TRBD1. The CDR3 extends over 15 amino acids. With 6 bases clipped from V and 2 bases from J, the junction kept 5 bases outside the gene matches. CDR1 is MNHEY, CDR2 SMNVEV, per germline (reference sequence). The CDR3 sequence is CASRKQGAPGNTIYF. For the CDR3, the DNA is TGTGCCAGCAGGAAACAGGGGGCCCCTGGAAACACCATATATTTT.

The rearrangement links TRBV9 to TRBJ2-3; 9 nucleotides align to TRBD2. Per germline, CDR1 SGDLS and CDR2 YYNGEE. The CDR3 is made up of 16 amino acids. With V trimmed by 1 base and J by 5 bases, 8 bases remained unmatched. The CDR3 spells CASSVLAGINIDTQYF. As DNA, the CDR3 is TGTGCCAGCAGCGTACTAGCGGGAATTAATATAGATACGCAGTATTTT.

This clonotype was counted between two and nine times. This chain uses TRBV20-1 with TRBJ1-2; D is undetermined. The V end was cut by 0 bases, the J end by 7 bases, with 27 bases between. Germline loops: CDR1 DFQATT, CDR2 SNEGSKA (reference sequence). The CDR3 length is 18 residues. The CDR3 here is CSARDYQGREALPGGYTF. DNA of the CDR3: TGCAGTGCTAGAGACTATCAAGGACGGGAAGCCCTCCCGGGTGGCTACACCTTC.

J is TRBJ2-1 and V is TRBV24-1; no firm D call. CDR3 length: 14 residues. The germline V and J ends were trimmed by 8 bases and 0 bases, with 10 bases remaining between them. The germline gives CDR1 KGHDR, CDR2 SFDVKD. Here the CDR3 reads CATTPGSSYNEQFF. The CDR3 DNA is TGTGCCACCACCCCGGGCAGCTCCTACAATGAGCAGTTCTTC.

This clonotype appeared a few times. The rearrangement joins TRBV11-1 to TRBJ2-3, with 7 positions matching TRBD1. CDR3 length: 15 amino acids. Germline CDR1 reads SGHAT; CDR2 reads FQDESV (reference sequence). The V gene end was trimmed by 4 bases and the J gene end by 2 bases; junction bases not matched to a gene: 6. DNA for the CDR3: TGTGCCAGCAGCTCAAGACAGGGCGCCACAGATACGCAGTATTTT. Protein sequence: CASSSRQGATDTQYF. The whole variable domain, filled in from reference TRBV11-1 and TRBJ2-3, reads EAEVAQSPRYKITEKSQAVAFWCDPISGHATLYWYRQILGQGPELLVQFQDESVVDDSQLPKDRFSAERLKGVDSTLKIQPAELGDSAMYLCASSSRQGATDTQYFGPGTRLTVL.

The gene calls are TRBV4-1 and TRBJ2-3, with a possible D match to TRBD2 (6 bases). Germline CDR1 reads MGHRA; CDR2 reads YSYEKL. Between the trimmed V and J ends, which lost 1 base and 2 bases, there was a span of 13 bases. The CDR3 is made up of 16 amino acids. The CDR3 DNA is TGCGCCAGCAGCCAAGGCTTGGGCGGGGACACAGATACGCAGTATTTT. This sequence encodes CASSQGLGGDTDTQYF.

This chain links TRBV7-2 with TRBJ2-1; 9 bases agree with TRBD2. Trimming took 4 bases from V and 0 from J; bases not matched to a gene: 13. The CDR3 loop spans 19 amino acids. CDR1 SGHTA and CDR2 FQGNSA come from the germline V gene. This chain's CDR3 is CASSSPPSSGGLSYNEQFF. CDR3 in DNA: TGTGCCAGCAGCTCCCCCCCTAGTAGCGGGGGTCTCTCCTACAATGAGCAGTTCTTC.

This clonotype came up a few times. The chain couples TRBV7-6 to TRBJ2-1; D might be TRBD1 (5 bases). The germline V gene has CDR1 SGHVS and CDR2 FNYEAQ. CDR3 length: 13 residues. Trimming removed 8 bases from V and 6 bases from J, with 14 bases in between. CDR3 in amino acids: CASDSGIGNEQFF. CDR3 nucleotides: TGTGCCAGCGACTCAGGGATTGGCAATGAGCAGTTCTTC.

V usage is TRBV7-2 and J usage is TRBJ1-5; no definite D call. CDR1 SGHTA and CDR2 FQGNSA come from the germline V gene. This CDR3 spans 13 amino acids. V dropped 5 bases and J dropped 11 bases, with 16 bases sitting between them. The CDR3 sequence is CASSTNSRRAQHF. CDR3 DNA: TGTGCCAGCAGCACGAATTCTAGGAGAGCCCAGCATTTT.

CDR3 residues: CASSSSAYEQYF. The CDR3 coding sequence is TGTGCCAGCAGTTCTTCTGCCTACGAGCAGTACTTC. The rearrangement uses TRBV6-1 and TRBJ2-7; unclear D gene. Between the trimmed V and J ends, which lost 5 bases and 2 bases, there was a span of 7 bases. The germline V gene encodes CDR1 MNHNS and CDR2 SASEGT. The CDR3 contains 12 residues.